The TCR beta chain under discussion was sequenced for a study of CXCR3-negative and CXCR3-positive naive CD8 T cells. Germline loops: CDR1 LGHNT, CDR2 FRNRAP. CDR3 size: 15 residues. Note on this clonotype: Its antigen is not known.

UMI-labeled TRB cDNA libraries were prepared by 5' RACE. TCRdb reprocessed the 5' RACE reads and stores each CDR3 protein as one record, lacking DNA. This sample's clone table lists approximately 96,000 distinct CDR3 sequences. Study observations and caveats: CXCR3-positive naive cells had TRB CDR3s that were more hydrophobic than CXCR3-negative naive cells had.

Sequencing was performed on naive CXCR3+ CD8+ T cells from blood. Sample subset: CD45RO-CCR7+CD27+CD95- naive CD8+ T cells expressing CXCR3 (TNR3+). This TCR came from a human donor in good health. Some clones in this sample may be carry-over from other donors' samples. The J gene is TRBJ2-1, the V gene TRBV12-5; TCRdb designates TRBD2, a call that cannot be tested without DNA. The CDR3 region is CASGWGLAGDNEQFF.